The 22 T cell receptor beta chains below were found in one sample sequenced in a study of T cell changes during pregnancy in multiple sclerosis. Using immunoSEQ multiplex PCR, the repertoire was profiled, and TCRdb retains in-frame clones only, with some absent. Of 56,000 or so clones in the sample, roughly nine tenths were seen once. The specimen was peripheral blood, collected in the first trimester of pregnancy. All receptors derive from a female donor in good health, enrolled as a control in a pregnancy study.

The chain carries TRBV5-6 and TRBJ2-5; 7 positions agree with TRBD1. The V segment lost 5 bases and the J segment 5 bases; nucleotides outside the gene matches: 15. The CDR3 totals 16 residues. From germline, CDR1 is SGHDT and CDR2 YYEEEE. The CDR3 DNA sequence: TGTGCCAGCAGGTCGGTAGATCGGGCACAGGGGGAGACCCAGTACTTC. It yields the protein CASRSVDRAQGETQYF.

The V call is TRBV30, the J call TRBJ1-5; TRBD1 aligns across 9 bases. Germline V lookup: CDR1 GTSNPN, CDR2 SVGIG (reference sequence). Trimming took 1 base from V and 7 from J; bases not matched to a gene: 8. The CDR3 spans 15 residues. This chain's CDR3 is CAWSGSQGAEQPQHF. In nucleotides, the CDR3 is TGTGCCTGGAGTGGATCACAGGGGGCCGAACAGCCCCAGCATTTT.

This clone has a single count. DNA for the CDR3: TGTGCCAGCAGTTCCCGACAGGGGGACACCTACGAGCAGTACTTC. Translation gives CASSSRQGDTYEQYF. V and J are TRBV28 and TRBJ2-7; the match to TRBD1 covers 9 bases. Germline V gene sequence: CDR1 MDHEN, CDR2 SYDVKM. The CDR3 loop spans 15 amino acids. J gave up 2 bases and V 4 bases, and 6 bases lay outside the gene matches.

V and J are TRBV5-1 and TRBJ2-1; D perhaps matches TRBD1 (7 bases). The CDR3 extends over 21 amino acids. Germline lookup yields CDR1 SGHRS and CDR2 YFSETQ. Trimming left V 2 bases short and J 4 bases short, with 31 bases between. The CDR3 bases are TGCGCCAGCAGCTTAGAGACAGGGCACGGGGGTAGGGTAGGTGTGTACAATGAGCAGTTCTTC. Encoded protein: CASSLETGHGGRVGVYNEQFF.

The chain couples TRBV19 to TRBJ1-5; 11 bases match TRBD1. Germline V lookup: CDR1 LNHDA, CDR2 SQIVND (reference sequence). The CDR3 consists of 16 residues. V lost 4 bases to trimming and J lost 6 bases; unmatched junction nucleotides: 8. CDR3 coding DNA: TGTGCCAGTAGTAACGATACCGGGACAGGGGGTCAGCCCCAGCATTTT. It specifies CASSNDTGTGGQPQHF.

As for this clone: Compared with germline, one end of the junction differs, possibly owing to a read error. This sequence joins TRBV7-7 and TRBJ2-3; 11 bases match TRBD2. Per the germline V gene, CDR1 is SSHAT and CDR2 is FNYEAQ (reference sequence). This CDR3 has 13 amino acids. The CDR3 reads CASSLLSGGEQYF. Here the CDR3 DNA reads TGTGCTAGCAGCTTACTTAGCGGGGGGGAGCAGTATTTT.

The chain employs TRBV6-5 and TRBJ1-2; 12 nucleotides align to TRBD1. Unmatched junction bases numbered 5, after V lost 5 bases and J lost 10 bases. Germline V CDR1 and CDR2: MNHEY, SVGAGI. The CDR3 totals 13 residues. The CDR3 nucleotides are TGTGCCAGCAGTGGGACAGGGGGCGGGGCCTACACCTTC. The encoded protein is CASSGTGGGAYTF.

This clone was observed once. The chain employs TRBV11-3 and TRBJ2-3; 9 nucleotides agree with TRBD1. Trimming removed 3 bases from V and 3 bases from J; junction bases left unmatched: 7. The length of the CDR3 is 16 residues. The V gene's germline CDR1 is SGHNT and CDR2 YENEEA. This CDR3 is CASSLGGTGQTDTQYF. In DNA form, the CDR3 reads TGTGCCAGCAGCTTGGGGGGGACAGGGCAAACAGATACGCAGTATTTT. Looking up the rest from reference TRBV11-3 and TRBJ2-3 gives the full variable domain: EAGVVQSPRYKIIEKKQPVAFWCNPISGHNTLYWYLQNLGQGPELLIRYENEEAVDDSQLPKDRFSAERLKGVDSTLKIQPAELGDSAVYLCASSLGGTGQTDTQYFGPGTRLTVL.

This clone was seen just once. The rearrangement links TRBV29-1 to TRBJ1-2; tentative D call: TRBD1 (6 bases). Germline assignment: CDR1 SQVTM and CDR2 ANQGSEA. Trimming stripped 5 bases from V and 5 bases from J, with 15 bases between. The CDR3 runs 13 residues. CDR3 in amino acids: CSVSTGGRYGYTF. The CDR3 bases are TGCAGCGTTTCGACAGGCGGGAGGTATGGCTACACCTTC.

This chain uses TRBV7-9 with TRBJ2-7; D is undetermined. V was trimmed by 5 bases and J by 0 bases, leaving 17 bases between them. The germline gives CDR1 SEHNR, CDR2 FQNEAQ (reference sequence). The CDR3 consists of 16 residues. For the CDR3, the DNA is TGTGCCAGCAGCCCTCTCCCCGCGGTGGACTCCTACGAGCAGTACTTC. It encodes CASSPLPAVDSYEQYF. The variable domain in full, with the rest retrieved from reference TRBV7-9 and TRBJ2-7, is DTGVSQNPRHKITKRGQNVTFRCDPISEHNRLYWYRQTLGQGPEFLTYFQNEAQLEKSRLLSDRFSAERPKGSFSTLEIQRTEQGDSAMYLCASSPLPAVDSYEQYFGPGTRLTVT.

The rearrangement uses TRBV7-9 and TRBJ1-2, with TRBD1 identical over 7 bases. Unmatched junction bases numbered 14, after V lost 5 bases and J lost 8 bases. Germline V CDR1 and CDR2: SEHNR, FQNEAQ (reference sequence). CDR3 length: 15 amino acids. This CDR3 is CASSPKTGFWVGYTF. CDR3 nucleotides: TGTGCCAGCAGCCCAAAGACAGGGTTCTGGGTAGGCTACACCTTC.

The CDR3 spells CASSPRARVVNTGELFF. CDR3 DNA: TGTGCCAGCTCACCCCGTGCCAGGGTTGTGAACACCGGGGAGCTGTTTTTT. The gene calls are TRBV18 and TRBJ2-2; perhaps TRBD1 as D (5 bases). V was pared by 3 bases and J by 1 base, with 15 bases between. CDR1 is KGHSH and CDR2 is LQKENI in the germline V gene. The CDR3 is 17 residues long.

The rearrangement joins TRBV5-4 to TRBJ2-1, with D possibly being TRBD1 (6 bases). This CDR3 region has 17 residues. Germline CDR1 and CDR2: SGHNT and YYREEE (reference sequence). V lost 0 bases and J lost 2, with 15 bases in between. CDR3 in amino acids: CASSLGMAAGAYNEQFF. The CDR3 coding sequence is TGTGCCAGCAGCTTGGGCATGGCGGCAGGGGCCTACAATGAGCAGTTCTTC.

DNA of the CDR3: TGTGCCAGCCGCTCTGCTGAGGCTGAAGCTTTCTTT. This sequence encodes CASRSAEAEAFF. The chain recombines TRBV7-9 with TRBJ1-1; D is ambiguous. The germline V gene has CDR1 SEHNR and CDR2 FQNEAQ (reference sequence). This CDR3 comprises 12 residues. V shed 8 bases and J shed 6 bases, with 13 bases lying between them.

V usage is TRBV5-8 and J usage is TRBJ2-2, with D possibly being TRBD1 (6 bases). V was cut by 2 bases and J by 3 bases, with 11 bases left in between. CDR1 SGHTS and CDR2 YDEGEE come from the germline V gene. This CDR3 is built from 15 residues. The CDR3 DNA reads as TGTGCCAGCAGCTTTTGGGGGCGGGACACCGGGGAGCTGTTTTTT. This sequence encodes CASSFWGRDTGELFF.

The CDR3 here is CASTQWRVDEQYF. DNA of the CDR3: TGTGCCAGCACCCAGTGGAGGGTAGACGAGCAGTACTTC. The chain joins TRBV28 to TRBJ2-7, with D possibly TRBD2 on 6 matching bases. CDR3 length: 13 residues. The germline V and J ends were trimmed by 7 bases and 5 bases, with 15 bases remaining between them. Germline values: CDR1 MDHEN, CDR2 SYDVKM.

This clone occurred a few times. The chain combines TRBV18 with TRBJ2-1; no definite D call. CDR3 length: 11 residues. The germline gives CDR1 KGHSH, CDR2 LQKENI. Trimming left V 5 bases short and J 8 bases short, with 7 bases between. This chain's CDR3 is CASSVRDEQFF. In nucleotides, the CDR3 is TGTGCCAGCTCAGTGAGAGATGAGCAGTTCTTC.

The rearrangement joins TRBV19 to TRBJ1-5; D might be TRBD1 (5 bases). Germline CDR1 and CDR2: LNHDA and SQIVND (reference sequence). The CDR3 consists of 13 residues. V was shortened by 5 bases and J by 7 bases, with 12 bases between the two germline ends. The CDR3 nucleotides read TGTGCCAGTAGTCGGGGGGTTCGGCAGCCCCAGCATTTT. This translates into CASSRGVRQPQHF.

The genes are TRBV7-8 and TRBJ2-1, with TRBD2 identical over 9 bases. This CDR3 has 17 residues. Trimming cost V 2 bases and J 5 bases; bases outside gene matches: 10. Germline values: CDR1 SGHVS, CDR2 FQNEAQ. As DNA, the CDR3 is TGTGCCAGCAGCTTACCCCAGACTAGCGGTATCAACAATGAGCAGTTCTTC. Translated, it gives CASSLPQTSGINNEQFF.

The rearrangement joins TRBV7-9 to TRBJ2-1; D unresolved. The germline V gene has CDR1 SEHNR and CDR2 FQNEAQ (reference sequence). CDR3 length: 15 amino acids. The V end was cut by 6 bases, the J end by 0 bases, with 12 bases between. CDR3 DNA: TGTGCCAGCAGGCACGCCCCCAGCTCCTACAATGAGCAGTTCTTC. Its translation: CASRHAPSSYNEQFF.

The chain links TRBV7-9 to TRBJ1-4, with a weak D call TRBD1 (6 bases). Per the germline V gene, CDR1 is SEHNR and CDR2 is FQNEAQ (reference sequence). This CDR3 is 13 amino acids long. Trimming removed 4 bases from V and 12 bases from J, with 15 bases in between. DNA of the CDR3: TGTGCCAGCAGCTACCGACAGGAACAGGAACTGTTTTTT. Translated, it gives CASSYRQEQELFF. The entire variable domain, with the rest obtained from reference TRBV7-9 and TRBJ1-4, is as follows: DTGVSQNPRHKITKRGQNVTFRCDPISEHNRLYWYRQTLGQGPEFLTYFQNEAQLEKSRLLSDRFSAERPKGSFSTLEIQRTEQGDSAMYLCASSYRQEQELFFGSGTQLSVL.

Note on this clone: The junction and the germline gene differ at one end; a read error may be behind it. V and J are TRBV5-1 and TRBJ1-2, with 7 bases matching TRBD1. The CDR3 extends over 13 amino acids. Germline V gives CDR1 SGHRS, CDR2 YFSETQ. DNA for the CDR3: TGCGCCAGCAGCCCCTCGGCCGGGACAGAAAGTATCTTC. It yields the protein CASSPSAGTESIF.